This entry concerns a single T cell receptor beta chain. The CDR3 totals 13 residues. CDR1 and CDR2 from the germline V gene are DFQATT and SNEGSKA (reference sequence). J lost 5 bases, V lost 1 base, and 3 bases had no gene match. Sample-barcoded 5' priming and a J-beta primer mix drove a second PCR of roughly 7 to 11 cycles. TCRdb fed the 5' RACE reads into MiXCR, producing one record per CDR3 protein. The repertoire holds roughly 700,000 distinct CDR3 sequences, with approximately 49% as singletons. This specimen belongs to a study of blood T cells in healthy people across ages. The material sequenced was blood. This chain joins TRBV20-1 and TRBJ2-5, with TRBD1 matching over 8 bases. The receptor was derived from a woman in her fifties or sixties in good health. The CDR3: CSARVHRGETQYF. The CDR3 DNA is TGCAGTGCTAGAGTACACAGGGGGGAGACCCAGTACTTC.